This T cell receptor (beta chain) was captured by sequencing in a study of vaccination and CD4 T cells after COVID-19. The Oncomine TCR Beta short-read assay sequenced DNA from cultured CD4+ T cells. TCRdb passed the PCR reads through MiXCR, listing each CDR3 protein once. The sample consists of 8,500 to 9,000 distinct CDR3 sequences, under 50% of them appearing once. About this clonotype: Its antigen remains unidentified.

The CDR3 sequence is 15 residues long. Trimming pared 2 bases from V and 3 bases from J, leaving 11 bases between. Treatment denoted: roughly ten-day PBMC culture with coronavirus spike peptide pools or control peptides (ViraFEST assay). The unexposed donor's CD4+ T cells were collected before the COVID-19 pandemic (2011-2018). V usage is TRBV12-3 or TRBV12-4 and J usage is TRBJ1-5, with D uncertain. Sequences were obtained from CD4+ T cells from blood, cultured in vitro. The source of this sequence is a human donor in good health. The CDR3 nucleotides are TGTGCCAGCAGTTTAAGGGCAGCGGTCAATCAGCCCCAGCATTTT. Its translation is CASSLRAAVNQPQHF.